The entry that follows covers one T cell receptor (beta chain) sequence. The CDR3 length is 14 residues. After removal of 2 bases from V and 5 bases from J, the junction contained 2 bases not matched to a gene. Germline CDR1 reads SGHKS; CDR2 reads YYEKEE (reference sequence). This sample stems from a study of T cells in Graves' hyperthyroidism and ophthalmopathy. About the study: Blood was drawn when the patient was first diagnosed and still untreated.

Template material for amplifying TCR beta CDR3 regions consisted of RNA transcripts. Researchers ran a first-round RT-PCR on the TCR CDR3 using the HTBI primer set. TCRdb called the multiplex PCR reads again in MiXCR, with one record for every CDR3 protein. The repertoire holds 300,000 to 500,000 distinct CDR3 sequences, more than 13% seen once, with less than 35% in the top ten. This TCR was sampled from a young woman with Graves' hyperthyroidism. The chain recombines TRBV5-5 with TRBJ2-7; 12 bases map to TRBD1. Sequenced sample: blood. DNA for the CDR3: TGTGCCAGCAGCTTCCGGGACAGGGGGCACGAGCAGTACTTC. Amino acids: CASSFRDRGHEQYF.